This T cell receptor (beta chain) was sequenced during a study of T cells expressing NK-cell markers. Study-level results: Unclear, still, was the HCMV specificity of the expanded NKG2C+ T cell clones. The study found dominant NKG2C+ clonotypes at about 1.0-7.5% of CD8+ T cells in about six donors.

This CDR3 is 14 amino acids long. Germline V gene sequence: CDR1 SGHNT, CDR2 YYREEE (reference sequence). Remarks on this clonotype: Its cognate antigen is unknown.

TCR beta cDNA was made by 5'RACE template switching with UMIs. TCRdb re-analyzed the 5' RACE reads; it lists each CDR3 protein once, without DNA. The sample data list 400,000 to 550,000 distinct CDR3 sequences. This TCR was recovered from a woman between 18 and 70 years old in good health. The chain couples TRBV5-4 to TRBJ2-5. The sample comprised blood T cells: a sorted CD56 or NKG2C T cell subset, CD4+ or CD8+ T cells, or bulk PBMC T cells (not recorded which). CDR3 region: CASYAGAEQETQYF. The full variable domain, rest sourced from reference TRBV5-4 and TRBJ2-5, is ETGVTQSPTHLIKTRGQQVTLRCSSQSGHNTVSWYQQALGQGPQFIFQYYREEENGRGNFPPRFSGLQFPNYSSELNVNALELDDSALYLCASYAGAEQETQYFGPGTRLLVL.